This is a list of T cell receptor beta chains from one sample in a study of blood T cell repertoires in COVID-19. Profiled with immunoSEQ multiplex PCR; TCRdb holds only in-frame clones, not every one. The repertoire holds some 340,000 clones, with roughly 85% as singletons. Sequencing was done on a sample of peripheral blood. Receptor source: a woman aged 18-29 years with acute or convalescent COVID-19. CDR3s include the opening cysteine and the closing phenylalanine or tryptophan. The D gene is left open where the match is weak. Not all rows give a size; the values are once, few, many and, for expanded clones, a class.

j_gene,v_gene,abundance,d_gene,CDR3nt,CDR3aa
TRBJ2-1,TRBV2,-,-,TGTGCCAGCAGTGAAGAGACTGTCGGCAATGAGCAGTTCTTC,CASSEETVGNEQFF
TRBJ2-5,TRBV6-6,few,-,TGTGCCAGCACCCTACAGGGTATCAAGATAGAGACCCAGTACTTC,CASTLQGIKIETQYF
TRBJ1-1,TRBV30,once,-,TGTGCCTGGAGTCAGGGGACCACTGAAGCTTTCTTT,CAWSQGTTEAFF
TRBJ2-7,TRBV28,-,-,TGTGCCAGCAGACCCAGGGGATACGAGCAGTACTTC,CASRPRGYEQYF
TRBJ1-1,TRBV5-5,once,TRBD1,TGTGCCAGCAGCCGGGACAGGGGGGGCACTGAAGCTTTCTTT,CASSRDRGGTEAFF
TRBJ1-4,TRBV7-8,-,-,TGTGCCAGCAGCCCCAGATCTGCAACTAATGAAAAACTGTTTTTT,CASSPRSATNEKLFF
TRBJ1-3,TRBV11-2,-,-,TGTGCCAGCAGCTTAGGACCGGGTTCAAACACCATATATTTT,CASSLGPGSNTIYF
TRBJ2-1,TRBV6-1,-,TRBD2,TGTGCCAGCAGTGAAGAACTAGCGGGGGAGTACAATGAGCAGTTCTTC,CASSEELAGEYNEQFF
TRBJ1-4,TRBV10-1,-,-,TGCGCCAGCAGTGAAGAGGAGAGGAGATGGGGCGCAACTAATGAAAAACTGTTTTTT,CASSEEERRWGATNEKLFF
TRBJ1-5,TRBV3-1/TRBV3-2,-,-,TGTGCCAGCAGCCACACAACGGGGAAGCAGCCCCAGCATTTT,CASSHTTGKQPQHF
TRBJ1-5,TRBV5-4,-,TRBD1,TGTGCCAGCAGCTTGGGCACCGGGACAGGGAATCAGCCCCAGCATTTT,CASSLGTGTGNQPQHF
TRBJ2-7,TRBV14,once,TRBD1,TGTGCCAGCAGCCGGGACAGAGTAAGCTCCTACGAGCAGTACTTC,CASSRDRVSSYEQYF
TRBJ1-2,TRBV19,-,-,TGTGCCAGTAGTACCCCCTCGTGGCAGGGGCAAGGCTACACCTTC,CASSTPSWQGQGYTF
TRBJ2-2,TRBV9,few,-,TGTGCCAGCAGCCTAACAGGGATAATCGCGAACACCGGGGAGCTGTTTTTT,CASSLTGIIANTGELFF
TRBJ2-7,TRBV27,few,TRBD1,TGTGCCAGCAGTTTTACCGGGACAGCGCTTTTATACGAGCAGTACTTC,CASSFTGTALLYEQYF
TRBJ2-7,TRBV5-1,-,-,TGCGCCAGCAGCCCCGGAGGCGAGCAGTACTTC,CASSPGGEQYF
TRBJ1-2,TRBV7-3,-,-,TGTGCCAGCAGCTTAGGGGCCCAGGACTATGGCTACACCTTC,CASSLGAQDYGYTF
TRBJ1-1,TRBV27,-,TRBD1,TGTGCCAGCAGTCGGGACAGGGGCGGTACTGAAGCTTTCTTT,CASSRDRGGTEAFF
TRBJ1-5,TRBV28,-,-,TGTGCCAGCTCCGGGGGGAGCAATCAGCCCCAGCATTTT,CASSGGSNQPQHF
TRBJ2-7,TRBV2,-,-,TGTGCCAGCAGTGATTCGTTGCGGGTGACCTCCTACGAGCAGTACTTC,CASSDSLRVTSYEQYF
TRBJ2-2,TRBV7-6,-,-,TGTGCCAGCAGCAAAGGGGGAGCGAACACCGGGGAGCTGTTTTTT,CASSKGGANTGELFF
TRBJ2-1,TRBV24-1,once,TRBD1,TGTGCCACCAGTGATCCAAGGGTGGGACAGGGGGCCGATGAGCAGTTCTTC,CATSDPRVGQGADEQFF
TRBJ1-1,TRBV7-8,-,TRBD1,TGTGCCAGCAGCTTGCGGACAGGGGGGAACACTGAAGCTTTCTTT,CASSLRTGGNTEAFF
TRBJ2-7,TRBV19,-,-,TGTGCCAGTAGTATATTACCGGGGGGCACCTACGAGCAGTACTTC,CASSILPGGTYEQYF
TRBJ1-5,TRBV10-3,once,-,TGTGCCATCAGGGGGGGACTTGAAGGGAGTCAGCCCCAGCATTTT,CAIRGGLEGSQPQHF
TRBJ2-3,TRBV27,-,-,TGTGCCAGCCTAGGGGGTTCAGATACGCAGTATTTT,CASLGGSDTQYF
TRBJ2-3,TRBV5-4,-,-,TGTGCCAGCAGCCCGAACGCACAGGGATCGGGCACAGATACGCAGTATTTT,CASSPNAQGSGTDTQYF
TRBJ1-3,TRBV11-2,-,-,TGTGCCAGCAGCTTAGACTTCTCTGGAAACACCATATATTTT,CASSLDFSGNTIYF
TRBJ1-5,TRBV27,-,TRBD1,TGTGCCAGCAGTTTCAGGCGAGACAGGGATTATAGCAATCAGCCCCAGCATTTT,CASSFRRDRDYSNQPQHF
TRBJ2-7,TRBV11-2,-,-,TGTGCCAGCAGCTTAGATCGATTTACAGGATACTACGAGCAGTACTTC,CASSLDRFTGYYEQYF
TRBJ1-2,TRBV11-2,-,-,TGTGCCAGCAGCTTCGAGGTGGGGGCTGATGGCTACACCTTC,CASSFEVGADGYTF
TRBJ2-2,TRBV28,-,TRBD1,TGTGCCAGCAGTTTGGGTCGGTGGGGGACAGGGTTTATAACAATCGGCCTCGGGGAGCTGTTTTTT,CASSLGRWGTGFITIGLGELFF
TRBJ1-1,TRBV6-5,-,-,TGTGCCAGCAGTTACTCGAGAAAGTTTGAAGCTTTCTTT,CASSYSRKFEAFF
TRBJ2-5,TRBV7-7,-,-,TGTGCCAGCAGTCGAGCCGGGTTGGAGACCCAGTACTTC,CASSRAGLETQYF
TRBJ2-1,TRBV5-1,-,TRBD2,TGCGCCAGCAGCTTGGCGCGGGTAGAGCGGGAGAATGAGCAGTTCTTC,CASSLARVERENEQFF
TRBJ1-1,TRBV6-1,-,-,TGTGCCGGCAGTGAAATCGGAGATTACACTGAAGCTTTCTTT,CAGSEIGDYTEAFF
TRBJ2-1,TRBV4-1,-,TRBD2,TGCGCCAGCAGCGTCGTCGATATGGGACTAGCGGGAAATGAGCAGTTCTTC,CASSVVDMGLAGNEQFF
TRBJ2-7,TRBV7-2,-,TRBD1,TGTGCCAGCAGCTTAGACGGGACAGCCTACGAGCAGTACTTC,CASSLDGTAYEQYF
TRBJ2-7,TRBV29-1,-,TRBD1,TGCAGCGTATGGGACAGCTACGAGCAGTACTTC,CSVWDSYEQYF
TRBJ2-3,TRBV15,-,-,TGTGCCACCAGCAGAGATTTCGCAGATACGCAGTATTTT,CATSRDFADTQYF
TRBJ2-1,TRBV6-5,-,-,TGTGCCAGCAGGTCCCGCGGGGATGAGCAGTTCTTC,CASRSRGDEQFF
TRBJ2-7,TRBV5-1,-,TRBD1,TGCGCCAGCAGCCCGGGACAGGGGATGTGGGAGCAGTACTTC,CASSPGQGMWEQYF
TRBJ2-7,TRBV7-8,-,TRBD2,TGTGCCAGCAGCCCCCGGGACAGAGTAGCGGGAGGGGTCCCCTACGAGCAGTACTTC,CASSPRDRVAGGVPYEQYF
TRBJ1-3,TRBV19,-,-,TGTGCCAGTAGTGAAGTCGGCTCTGGAAACACCATATATTTT,CASSEVGSGNTIYF
TRBJ2-1,TRBV3-1/TRBV3-2,-,TRBD2,TGTGCCAGCAGCTCATGGACTAGCGGGGGTCAGGATGAGCAGTTCTTC,CASSSWTSGGQDEQFF
TRBJ1-2,TRBV9,-,TRBD1,TGTGCCAGCAGCGTTACCGGGACAGGGGGCCTTAGGAACTATGGCTACACCTTC,CASSVTGTGGLRNYGYTF
TRBJ1-3,TRBV30,-,TRBD1,TGTGCCTGGAGCCGGGACAGTTCCTCTGGAAACACCATATATTTT,CAWSRDSSSGNTIYF
TRBJ2-1,TRBV13,-,-,TGTGCCAGCAGCTTAGGCCCTAATGAGCAGTTCTTC,CASSLGPNEQFF
TRBJ2-1,TRBV4-1,-,TRBD2,TGCGCCAGCAGCCACCCCGTAGCGGGAGGAACCTACAATGAGCAGTTCTTC,CASSHPVAGGTYNEQFF
TRBJ2-3,TRBV2,-,-,TGTGCCAGCAGTTTGATAGGCGGGACTAGCACAGATACGCAGTATTTT,CASSLIGGTSTDTQYF
TRBJ2-3,TRBV20-1,-,-,TGCAGTGCTAGTAATGCCCTGGAGGGCCAAGCAGATACGCAGTATTTT,CSASNALEGQADTQYF
TRBJ1-2,TRBV6-5,once,-,TGTGCCAGCAGTCCTCTCCCTGACAGCTATGGCTACACCTTC,CASSPLPDSYGYTF